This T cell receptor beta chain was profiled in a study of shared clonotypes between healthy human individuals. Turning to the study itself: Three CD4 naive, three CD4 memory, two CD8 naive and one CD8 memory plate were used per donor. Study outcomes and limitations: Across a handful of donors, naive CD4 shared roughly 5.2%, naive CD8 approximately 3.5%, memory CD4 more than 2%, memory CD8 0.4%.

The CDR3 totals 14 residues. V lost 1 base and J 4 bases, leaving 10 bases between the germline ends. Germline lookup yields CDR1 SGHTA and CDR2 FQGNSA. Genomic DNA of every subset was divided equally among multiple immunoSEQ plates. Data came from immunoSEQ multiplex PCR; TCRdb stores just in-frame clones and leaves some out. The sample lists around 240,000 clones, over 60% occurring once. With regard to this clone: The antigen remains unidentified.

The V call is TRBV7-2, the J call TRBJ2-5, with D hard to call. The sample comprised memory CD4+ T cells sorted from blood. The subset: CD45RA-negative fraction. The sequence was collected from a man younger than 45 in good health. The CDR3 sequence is CASSLDNGPETQYF. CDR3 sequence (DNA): TGTGCCAGCAGCTTAGATAACGGGCCAGAGACCCAGTACTTC.